A selection of T cell receptor beta chains follows, all from one sample in a study of blood T cells in healthy people across ages. MiXCR, applied by TCRdb to the 5' RACE reads, yields one record per CDR3 protein. The sample lists under 850,000 distinct CDR3 sequences, roughly 34% seen once, with approximately 13% in the top ten. Material for sequencing was blood. These receptor sequences come from a young man in good health. CDR3s include the opening cysteine and the closing phenylalanine or tryptophan.

v_gene	j_gene	len	CDR3aa
TRBV4-3	TRBJ2-2	17	CASSQERTGLYTGELFF
TRBV6-6	TRBJ1-2	12	CASSFDRGGYTF
TRBV7-2	TRBJ1-1	14	CASSLVSQNTEAFF
TRBV7-8	TRBJ2-1	15	CASSLSWSSYNEQFF
TRBV4-3	TRBJ1-1	18	CASSQDRDRGDLGTEAFF
TRBV20-1	TRBJ1-2	14	CSVRTLQGREGYTF
TRBV6-6	TRBJ1-2	17	CASSYSEPGQGRGGYTF
TRBV12-3/TRBV12-4	TRBJ2-3	15	CASRRLAGSTDTQYF
TRBV5-4	TRBJ2-7	15	CASSLSPGGWNEQYF
TRBV7-8	TRBJ2-5	14	CASSILTGWETQYF
TRBV6-2/TRBV6-3	NA	13	CASKPEKLYEQYF
TRBV10-3	TRBJ2-1	14	CAISEADGSSEQFF
TRBV4-2	TRBJ1-2	14	CASNQPAEGYGYTF
TRBV12-3/TRBV12-4	TRBJ1-4	15	CASSLGRSVSEKLFF
TRBV20-1	TRBJ2-3	19	CSGTAGTSGDLRGTDTQYF
TRBV2	TRBJ1-2	14	CASSVDRDLYGYTF
TRBV5-1	TRBJ2-3	14	CASSSGIRTDTQYF
TRBV5-1	TRBJ2-7	14	CAGSLAGFSYEQYF
TRBV6-2/TRBV6-3	TRBJ2-3	14	CASSSDRPIDTQYF
TRBV2	TRBJ2-3	15	CASGISGGSADTQYF
TRBV12-3/TRBV12-4	TRBJ2-2	14	CTSGEETTGGELFF
TRBV28	TRBJ1-6	14	CASRTGEYNSPLHF
TRBV12-3/TRBV12-4	TRBJ2-3	17	CASRMSWGPEATDTQYF
TRBV10-3	TRBJ1-2	13	CAISEYEEGGYTF
TRBV6-6	TRBJ1-5	16	CASSYWGGERDQPQHF
TRBV7-9	TRBJ2-5	16	CASSPKPGQRQETQYF
TRBV5-1	TRBJ1-4	16	CASSLNHGGTNEKLFF
TRBV20-1	TRBJ2-2	16	CSARDIRGANTGELFF
TRBV7-9	TRBJ1-6	15	CASSLGTGLPSPLHF
TRBV7-2	TRBJ2-3	16	CASSLWGVSGADTQYF
TRBV4-3	TRBJ1-2	15	CASSQDRRVRYGYTF
TRBV4-3	TRBJ1-6	15	CASSLDRGTDSPLHF
TRBV12-3/TRBV12-4	TRBJ2-5	13	CASSLGSAETQYF
TRBV10-3	TRBJ1-1	15	CATGSGGALGTEAFF
TRBV10-3	TRBJ1-2	14	CAISRDRESYGYNF
TRBV20-1	TRBJ2-3	15	CSARAESLNTDTQYF
TRBV20-1	TRBJ2-4	13	CSARGTGGNIQYF
TRBV5-6	TRBJ1-4	18	CASSSGQGAVLKNEKLFF
TRBV29-1	TRBJ2-2	13	CSVVRQGAGELFF
TRBV20-1	TRBJ2-3	14	CSAGTSDPTDTQYF
TRBV14	TRBJ2-5	16	CASSPRLAGTKETQYF
TRBV6-2/TRBV6-3	TRBJ2-3	15	CASRESGASTDTQYF
TRBV5-1	TRBJ2-5	13	CASSLGDLETQYF
TRBV20-1	TRBJ2-7	15	CSALASRVHSYEQYF
TRBV20-1	TRBJ1-5	15	CSARVGRGSNQPQHF
TRBV5-1	TRBJ1-1	13	CASSLGQPDEAFF